These 29 T cell receptor beta chains came from one sample sequenced in a study of blood T cell repertoires in COVID-19. Profiling relied on immunoSEQ multiplex PCR, and the TCRdb table lists in-frame clones only, not all of them. The sample consists of about 240,000 clones, roughly 86% of them appearing once. The sequenced material came from peripheral blood. These receptors were taken from a man aged 80 or over with acute or convalescent COVID-19.

This chain uses TRBV18 with TRBJ1-2, with no clear D. The germline gives CDR1 KGHSH, CDR2 LQKENI. The CDR3 runs 15 residues. V was shortened by 3 bases and J by 8 bases, with 19 bases between the two germline ends. This CDR3 is CASSPLSRKGGGYTF. The CDR3 DNA is TGTGCCAGCTCACCTTTATCTAGGAAAGGAGGAGGCTACACCTTC. The full variable domain, its missing parts supplied by reference TRBV18 and TRBJ1-2, is NAGVMQNPRHLVRRRGQEARLRCSPMKGHSHVYWYRQLPEEGLKFMVYLQKENIIDESGMPKERFSAEFPKEGPSILRIQQVVRGDSAAYFCASSPLSRKGGGYTFGSGTRLTVV.

DNA of the CDR3: TGTGCCAGCAGCAAAGTTAACGGCGGGAAGGGTAATGAGCAGTTCTTC. Translated, it gives CASSKVNGGKGNEQFF. This chain joins TRBV21-1 and TRBJ2-1; TRBD2 reflects the table's D call only, with no check against the DNA. TRBV21-1 represents a pseudogene. The CDR3 length is 16 residues.

In this sample, this clone turned up many times. The chain has TRBV18 and TRBJ1-2; tentative D call: TRBD1 (5 bases). Germline CDR1 reads KGHSH; CDR2 reads LQKENI. V lost 6 bases and J lost 4, with 15 bases in between. This CDR3 comprises 14 residues. CDR3 residues: CASSLRADSYGYTF. The CDR3 nucleotides are TGTGCCAGCTCCCTCAGGGCGGATTCCTATGGCTACACCTTC.

The chain links TRBV4-1 to TRBJ2-5, with TRBD2 as a possible D gene (5 bases). Trimming removed 1 base at V and 5 bases at J, with 14 bases between. The CDR3 contains 15 residues. Germline CDR1 is MGHRA and CDR2 is YSYEKL. The CDR3 DNA follows: TGCGCCAGCAGCCAAGCCCAGCGGACTGAGGAGACCCAGTACTTC. It encodes CASSQAQRTEETQYF.

V is TRBV5-1 and J is TRBJ2-1; 9 bases are shared with TRBD2. After removal of 0 bases from V and 4 bases from J, the junction contained 8 bases not matched to a gene. CDR1 is SGHRS, CDR2 YFSETQ, per germline. The CDR3 runs 17 residues. The CDR3 sequence: CASSLGGTSRPYNEQFF. The CDR3 DNA sequence: TGCGCCAGCAGCTTGGGGGGGACTAGCCGTCCGTACAATGAGCAGTTCTTC.

The chain links TRBV4-3 to TRBJ1-2; D might be TRBD1 (5 bases). Germline V gene lookup returns CDR1 LGHNA and CDR2 YSLEER. The CDR3 loop spans 14 amino acids. Trimming shortened V by 4 bases and J by 3 bases, and 12 bases separated the two germline ends. CDR3 amino acids: CASSPGGVDYGYTF. CDR3 in DNA: TGCGCCAGCAGCCCCGGGGGGGTTGACTATGGCTACACCTTC.

The chain links TRBV28 to TRBJ2-1; the match to TRBD1 covers 7 bases. With 3 bases clipped from V and 8 bases from J, the junction kept 10 bases outside the gene matches. The CDR3 sequence is 15 residues long. The germline gives CDR1 MDHEN, CDR2 SYDVKM. Here the CDR3 reads CASSFPRQGVHEQFF. CDR3 bases: TGTGCCAGCAGTTTCCCCCGACAGGGAGTCCATGAGCAGTTCTTC. The full variable domain, completed using reference TRBV28 and TRBJ2-1, is DVKVTQSSRYLVKRTGEKVFLECVQDMDHENMFWYRQDPGLGLRLIYFSYDVKMKEKGDIPEGYSVSREKKERFSLILESASTNQTSMYLCASSFPRQGVHEQFFGPGTRLTVL.

The genes are TRBV6-5 and TRBJ1-5; 7 bases match TRBD1. There are 15 residues in the CDR3. The V gene end was trimmed by 4 bases and the J gene end by 4 bases; junction bases not matched to a gene: 7. Germline V gene lookup returns CDR1 MNHEY and CDR2 SVGAGI. The CDR3 sequence is CASSSGSGGNQPQHF. In DNA form, the CDR3 reads TGTGCCAGCAGTTCAGGGTCAGGGGGTAATCAGCCCCAGCATTTT.

This clone has a single count. The rearrangement links TRBV19 to TRBJ1-2; tentatively, D is TRBD1 (6 bases). V was clipped by 1 base and J by 6 bases, with 12 bases between them. This CDR3 contains 14 residues. Looked up from germline, CDR1 is LNHDA and CDR2 is SQIVND (reference sequence). The CDR3 coding sequence is TGTGCCAGTAGTATAGTCCACAGGGTTGATGGCTACACCTTC. As protein: CASSIVHRVDGYTF.

V and J are TRBV7-2 and TRBJ2-7, with 12 positions matching TRBD1. The CDR3 has 14 amino acids. V lost 3 bases to trimming and J lost 4 bases; unmatched junction nucleotides: 1. Germline V CDR1 and CDR2: SGHTA, FQGNSA. The CDR3 loop reads CASSLGQGAYEQYF. In DNA form, the CDR3 reads TGTGCCAGCAGCTTGGGACAGGGGGCGTACGAGCAGTACTTC.

The chain uses TRBV5-1 and TRBJ2-3; 15 bases map to TRBD2. The germline V gene has CDR1 SGHRS and CDR2 YFSETQ. The CDR3 runs to 15 residues. V shed 4 bases and J 6 bases; nucleotides not matched to a gene: 3. CDR3 coding DNA: TGCGCCAGCAGCCCTGGGACTAGCGGGGGGGATACGCAGTATTTT. Its translation is CASSPGTSGGDTQYF.

J is TRBJ1-5 and V is TRBV10-3; D not certain. Germline CDR1 ENHRY, CDR2 SYGVKD. Trimming stripped 3 bases from V and 4 bases from J, with 13 bases between. This CDR3 has 15 amino acids. The CDR3 nucleotides read TGTGCCATCAGTGACTCCGGGGTAAGGAATCAGCCCCAGCATTTT. Amino acid sequence: CAISDSGVRNQPQHF.

The chain recombines TRBV20-1 with TRBJ2-7; maybe TRBD2 (5 bases). The V gene lost 6 bases and the J gene lost 4 bases, with 10 bases spanning the gap. The CDR3 has 11 residues. The germline gives CDR1 DFQATT, CDR2 SNEGSKA (reference sequence). CDR3 residues: CSALGEYEQYF. CDR3 in DNA: TGCAGTGCCCTCGGGGAATACGAGCAGTACTTC.

This clone was seen a single time. The rearrangement joins TRBV19 to TRBJ1-1, with TRBD1 matching over 8 bases. Looked up from germline, CDR1 is LNHDA and CDR2 is SQIVND (reference sequence). The CDR3 contains 15 residues. After removal of 1 base from V and 8 bases from J, the junction contained 9 bases not matched to a gene. CDR3 residues: CASSIGGTGIREAFF. For the CDR3, the DNA is TGTGCCAGTAGTATAGGGGGGACAGGCATAAGGGAAGCTTTCTTT.

The chain recombines TRBV28 with TRBJ1-2; D perhaps matches TRBD1 (5 bases). The CDR3 sequence is 14 residues long. The V end was cut by 3 bases, the J end by 4 bases, with 12 bases between. Germline values: CDR1 MDHEN, CDR2 SYDVKM. DNA of the CDR3: TGTGCCAGCAGTTTCGGGGGGTCCGTCTATGGCTACACCTTC. This gives the protein CASSFGGSVYGYTF.

The rearrangement joins TRBV5-1 to TRBJ2-1; D gene ambiguous. Germline values: CDR1 SGHRS, CDR2 YFSETQ. V was clipped by 0 bases and J by 0 bases, with 7 bases between them. CDR3 length: 15 residues. The CDR3 loop reads CASSLALVSYNEQFF. CDR3 bases: TGCGCCAGCAGCTTGGCCCTAGTCTCCTACAATGAGCAGTTCTTC.

This sequence joins TRBV7-2 and TRBJ2-3; D perhaps matches TRBD2 (5 bases). Germline assignment: CDR1 SGHTA and CDR2 FQGNSA. The germline V and J ends were trimmed by 5 bases and 0 bases, with 9 bases remaining between them. The CDR3 is 14 amino acids. CDR3 loop: CASSPGLSTDTQYF. For the CDR3, the DNA is TGTGCCAGCAGCCCCGGACTTAGCACAGATACGCAGTATTTT.

The chain combines TRBV24-1 with TRBJ2-7; TRBD2 agrees at 8 bases. Germline assignment: CDR1 KGHDR and CDR2 SFDVKD. The CDR3 runs to 16 residues. Losses at the gene ends were 4 bases for V and 2 bases for J; bases not matched to a gene: 9. The CDR3 is CATSDPGGDRTYEQYF. Here the CDR3 DNA reads TGTGCCACCAGTGACCCGGGAGGGGATCGGACCTACGAGCAGTACTTC.

This clone was detected only once. The gene calls are TRBV12-3 or TRBV12-4 and TRBJ2-5, with a possible D match to TRBD2 (5 bases). V was shortened by 6 bases and J by 1 base, with 9 bases between the two germline ends. The length of the CDR3 is 13 residues. CDR3 in amino acids: CASRSSSQETQYF. The CDR3 nucleotides read TGTGCCAGCAGGTCTAGCAGCCAAGAGACCCAGTACTTC.

With regard to this clone: Other DNA sequences in the same sample also yield this CDR3. The V call is TRBV9, the J call TRBJ2-5; 14 bases match TRBD2. Germline CDR1 SGDLS, CDR2 YYNGEE. The CDR3 runs 15 residues. Germline trimming cut 3 bases from V and 5 bases from J; bases unmatched to any gene: 3. The CDR3 here is CASSARLAGGETQYF. CDR3 bases: TGTGCCAGCAGCGCCAGACTAGCGGGGGGGGAGACCCAGTACTTC.

V usage is TRBV6-2 or TRBV6-3 and J usage is TRBJ2-2, with D unclear. From germline, CDR1 is MNHEY and CDR2 SVGEGT. This CDR3 spans 14 amino acids. Trimming removed 8 bases from V and 0 bases from J, with 10 bases in between. The CDR3 coding sequence is TGTGCCAGCGGCCTTGCAGCGAACACCGGGGAGCTGTTTTTT. It translates to CASGLAANTGELFF.

V usage is TRBV6-5 and J usage is TRBJ2-7, with D perhaps matching TRBD1 (5 bases). The V end was cut by 8 bases, the J end by 0 bases, with 14 bases between. This CDR3 is built from 14 residues. Germline values: CDR1 MNHEY, CDR2 SVGAGI. CDR3 nucleotide sequence: TGTGCCAGCTGCAGGGATCCGAGCTCCTACGAGCAGTACTTC. Its translation is CASCRDPSSYEQYF.

CDR3 DNA sequence: TGTGCCAGCAGTTACTCGCTTGGGCCCCCGGGGGATACGCAGTATTTT. Translating gives CASSYSLGPPGDTQYF. The rearrangement links TRBV6-5 to TRBJ2-3, with D possibly being TRBD2 (5 bases). Germline values: CDR1 MNHEY, CDR2 SVGAGI. The CDR3 covers 16 residues. The V end was cut by 0 bases, the J end by 6 bases, with 16 bases between.

The CDR3 region is CASSFQGDGSPLHF. Written as DNA, the CDR3 is TGTGCCAGCTCATTTCAGGGGGACGGTTCACCCCTCCACTTT. The genes are TRBV27 and TRBJ1-6; 7 bases align to TRBD1. V lost 8 bases to trimming and J lost 9 bases; unmatched junction nucleotides: 10. Germline CDR1 MNHEY, CDR2 SMNVEV (reference sequence). The CDR3 has 14 residues.

Points on this clone: This CDR3 is also generated by other DNA sequences in the sample. The J gene is TRBJ1-5, the V gene TRBV28, with D possibly being TRBD1 (6 bases). The germline V and J ends were trimmed by 2 bases and 7 bases, with 9 bases remaining between them. The germline gives CDR1 MDHEN, CDR2 SYDVKM. The CDR3 contains 13 residues. CDR3 loop: CASSLGGEQPQHF. Written as DNA, the CDR3 is TGTGCCAGCAGTTTAGGGGGCGAACAGCCCCAGCATTTT.

The genes are TRBV3-1 (or the pseudogene TRBV3-2) and TRBJ2-1; unclear D gene. CDR1 and CDR2 (germline): LGHDT, YNNKEL (reference sequence). The CDR3 length is 15 residues. Between the trimmed V and J ends, which lost 4 bases and 5 bases, there was a span of 15 bases. CDR3 loop: CASSPYRVLNNEQFF. The CDR3 DNA sequence: TGTGCCAGCAGCCCCTACCGGGTCCTAAACAATGAGCAGTTCTTC.

A few counts support this clone. The chain carries TRBV24-1 and TRBJ1-2; D remains unclear. V was shortened by 9 bases and J by 4 bases, with 14 bases between the two germline ends. The germline V gene encodes CDR1 KGHDR and CDR2 SFDVKD. The CDR3 runs to 13 residues. CDR3 bases: TGTGCCACCTCTGACGGCAGGCTCTATGGCTACACCTTC. Protein sequence: CATSDGRLYGYTF.

J is TRBJ2-3 and V is TRBV29-1; 9 nucleotides line up with TRBD2. The germline V gene encodes CDR1 SQVTM and CDR2 ANQGSEA. The length of the CDR3 is 15 residues. The ends lost 7 bases at V and 2 bases at J; junction bases unmatched: 10. The CDR3 DNA sequence: TGCAGCGCAACCCATAGCGGGGGCTACACAGATACGCAGTATTTT. Encoded protein: CSATHSGGYTDTQYF.

The gene calls are TRBV6-6 and TRBJ2-6, with TRBD1 as a possible D gene (6 bases). Germline lookup yields CDR1 MNHNY and CDR2 SVGAGI (reference sequence). The germline V and J ends were trimmed by 8 bases and 4 bases, with 18 bases remaining between them. The CDR3 spans 16 residues. The CDR3 is CASAGQFGLGANVLTF. CDR3 sequence (DNA): TGTGCCAGCGCAGGACAGTTTGGCTTGGGGGCCAACGTCCTGACTTTC.